The 28 T cell receptor beta chains listed next were all sequenced from one sample in a study of vaccination and CD4 T cells after COVID-19 (dated 2022 in TCRdb). Library preparation was by PCR. Instrument on record: Illumina iSeq 100. DNA from cultured CD4+ T cells was subjected to TCR sequencing with the Oncomine TCR Beta short-read assay at the Johns Hopkins FTIC core. Starting from the raw public reads, TCRdb applied fastp trimming at Q25, assembled clones with MiXCR and retained in-frame beta chains. Duplicate CDR3 protein sequences are folded into a single record with the most common DNA and genes. Recorded for this sample are about 15,000 distinct CDR3 sequences; over 60% of them occurred a single time. The top ten clonotypes cover 15% to 20% of the sample. Read against the paper, the sample's treatment or condition label means: approximately nine-day PBMC culture with coronavirus spike peptide pools or control peptides (ViraFEST assay).

These receptors are not linked to any known antigen. The sequenced sample was CD4+ T cells from blood, cultured in vitro. These receptors came from a human donor who had recovered from COVID-19.

The count of this clonotype is one. The chain employs TRBV7-2 and TRBJ1-2; 8 bases match TRBD1. The CDR3 extends over 14 amino acids. V lost 0 bases and J lost 4; bases outside the gene matches: 1. Germline loops: CDR1 SGHTA, CDR2 FQGNSA. Here the CDR3 DNA reads TGTGCCAGCAGCTTAGCTACAGGGGGCTATGGCTACACCTTC. This translates into CASSLATGGYGYTF.

V is TRBV6-1 and J is TRBJ1-1; TRBD1 matches at 11 bases. Germline lookup yields CDR1 MNHNS and CDR2 SASEGT. The CDR3 runs 17 residues. Germline trimming cut 7 bases from V and 3 bases from J; bases unmatched to any gene: 13. The CDR3 sequence: CASTSPRDRGLYTEAFF. In DNA form, the CDR3 reads TGTGCCAGCACCAGTCCCCGGGACAGGGGGTTGTACACTGAAGCTTTCTTT.

This clonotype appeared a few times. The chain combines TRBV15 with TRBJ1-2, with D tentatively TRBD1 (6 bases). CDR1 and CDR2 (germline): LNHNV, YYDKDF (reference sequence). Deletions cut 3 bases from V and 0 bases from J, with 8 bases between. This CDR3 region has 14 residues. The DNA for the CDR3 is TGTGCCACCAGCAGGGACAGCACTAACTATGGCTACACCTTC. This gives the protein CATSRDSTNYGYTF. Variable domain in full (rest from reference TRBV15 and TRBJ1-2): DAMVIQNPRYQVTQFGKPVTLSCSQTLNHNVMYWYQQKSSQAPKLLFHYYDKDFNNEADTPDNFQSRRPNTSFCFLDIRSPGLGDTAMYLCATSRDSTNYGYTFGSGTRLTVV.

The CDR3 DNA sequence: TGCGCCAGCAGCCAAGATAGGCAGGGACTTACTGAAGCTTTCTTT. The encoded protein is CASSQDRQGLTEAFF. This chain links TRBV4-1 with TRBJ1-1, with D possibly matching TRBD1 (5 bases). Germline-derived CDR1 and CDR2 are MGHRA and YSYEKL. V lost 0 bases and J 5 bases, leaving 13 bases between the germline ends. The CDR3 runs to 15 residues.

The CDR3 reads CASSLGQDRRQPQHF. CDR3 DNA sequence: TGTGCCAGCAGCTTGGGACAGGACCGACGGCAGCCCCAGCATTTT. V gene TRBV7-2 combines with J gene TRBJ1-5; 8 nucleotides line up with TRBD1. Trimming at V came to 3 bases and at J to 7 bases, leaving 8 bases not matched to a gene. The CDR3 is 15 residues long. Germline assignment: CDR1 SGHTA and CDR2 FQGNSA.

This clonotype was counted between two and nine times. The CDR3 here is CASSLTVNTEAFF. CDR3 nucleotides: TGTGCCAGCAGCTTGACAGTGAACACTGAAGCTTTCTTT. The chain joins TRBV7-2 to TRBJ1-1; perhaps TRBD1 as D (5 bases). Per germline, CDR1 SGHTA and CDR2 FQGNSA. Trimming shortened V by 3 bases and J by 0 bases, and 5 bases separated the two germline ends. The CDR3 runs to 13 residues.

The chain uses TRBV27 and TRBJ2-1; D possibly matches TRBD1 or TRBD2 (5 bases each). The CDR3 loop spans 14 amino acids. The ends were cut back, 5 bases at V and 9 bases at J, with 17 bases in the middle. Germline V CDR1 and CDR2: MNHEY, SMNVEV (reference sequence). The CDR3 sequence is CASSARDRPGEQFF. CDR3 DNA: TGTGCCAGCAGTGCCCGGGACCGGCCGGGTGAGCAGTTCTTC.

The J gene is TRBJ1-2, the V gene TRBV28, with a weak D call TRBD1 (6 bases). Germline V lookup: CDR1 MDHEN, CDR2 SYDVKM. The V and J ends lost 6 bases and 3 bases respectively, with 17 bases between them. The CDR3 contains 15 residues. CDR3 region: CASSPTGFGYYGYTF. The CDR3 DNA sequence: TGTGCCAGCAGCCCCACAGGGTTCGGGTACTATGGCTACACCTTC.

Turning to this clonotype: The junction differs from germline at one of its ends, possibly a read error. The chain is built from TRBV7-2 and TRBJ1-5; D is uncertain. The CDR3 sequence is 14 residues long. The germline V gene has CDR1 SGHTA and CDR2 FQGNSA. The CDR3, as DNA: TGCGCCAGCAGCCAAGAGTTGCGGGATCAGCCCCAGCATTTT. Translation gives CASSQELRDQPQHF. Variable domain in full (rest from reference TRBV7-2 and TRBJ1-5): GAGVSQSPSNKVTEKGKDVELRCDPISGHTALYWYRQSLGQGLEFLIYFQGNSAPDKSGLPSDRFSAERTGGSVSTLTIQRTQQEDSAVYLCASSQELRDQPQHFGDGTRLSIL.

This clonotype was recorded once. The gene calls are TRBV7-9 and TRBJ1-2, with TRBD1 identical over 8 bases. This CDR3 is built from 17 residues. Germline trimming cut 5 bases from V and 3 bases from J; bases unmatched to any gene: 14. Germline V gene lookup returns CDR1 SEHNR and CDR2 FQNEAQ (reference sequence). Written as DNA, the CDR3 is TGTGCCAGCAGCACAGAACTATACAGGGGGGAGGACTATGGCTACACCTTC. Protein: CASSTELYRGEDYGYTF.

The V call is TRBV11-3, the J call TRBJ2-7; D tentatively fits TRBD1 or TRBD2 (6 bases each). The germline V gene encodes CDR1 SGHNT and CDR2 YENEEA. The length of the CDR3 is 16 residues. V was pared by 1 base and J by 2 bases, with 15 bases between. For the CDR3, the DNA is TGTGCCAGCAGCTTAGGGAGGGGGATCCCCCCCTACGAGCAGTACTTC. This encodes CASSLGRGIPPYEQYF.

The chain combines TRBV7-2 with TRBJ1-5, with D possibly being TRBD1 (5 bases). The germline V gene encodes CDR1 SGHTA and CDR2 FQGNSA. The V gene lost 1 base and the J gene lost 5 bases, with 12 bases spanning the gap. The CDR3 loop spans 15 amino acids. The CDR3: CASSLVGVGYQPQHF. The CDR3 DNA is TGTGCCAGCAGCTTAGTGGGGGTAGGGTATCAGCCCCAGCATTTT.

The chain combines TRBV6-2 or TRBV6-3 with TRBJ2-3; possible D gene TRBD2, 6 bases. This CDR3 region has 16 residues. V was pared by 0 bases and J by 3 bases, with 13 bases between. CDR1 is MNHEY and CDR2 is SVGEGT in the germline V gene. The CDR3 spells CASSYSGSGPTDTQYF. For the CDR3, the DNA is TGTGCCAGCAGTTACTCGGGTAGCGGCCCAACAGATACGCAGTATTTT.

This clonotype was observed a handful of times. The V and J genes are TRBV20-1 and TRBJ1-5, with unresolved D. This CDR3 region has 11 residues. Germline CDR1 DFQATT, CDR2 SNEGSKA (reference sequence). Trimming removed 3 bases at V and 6 bases at J, with 6 bases between. CDR3 residues: CSASLSQPQHF. The DNA for the CDR3 is TGCAGTGCTAGCCTCAGTCAGCCCCAGCATTTT.

V and J are TRBV7-8 and TRBJ2-7; D remains ambiguous. V gave up 1 base and J gave up 2 bases, with 15 bases separating them. CDR1 is SGHVS, CDR2 FQNEAQ, per germline. The CDR3 consists of 16 residues. The CDR3 loop is CASSLVNSGIAYEQYF. DNA of the CDR3: TGTGCCAGCAGCTTAGTTAATAGTGGGATAGCCTACGAGCAGTACTTC.

This clonotype was detected only once. The chain joins TRBV7-9 to TRBJ2-5; 9 bases are a match to TRBD2. V lost 3 bases and J lost 5; bases outside the gene matches: 10. The CDR3 is made up of 16 amino acids. CDR1 is SEHNR and CDR2 is FQNEAQ in the germline V gene (reference sequence). CDR3 nucleotides: TGTGCCAGCAGCTTGGGTAGCGGGAGCTCTTCGGAGACCCAGTACTTC. Protein sequence: CASSLGSGSSSETQYF.

The genes are TRBV28 and TRBJ1-2; TRBD1 might be the D (6 bases). Germline lookup yields CDR1 MDHEN and CDR2 SYDVKM. The V and J ends lost 2 bases and 4 bases respectively, with 8 bases between them. There are 13 residues in the CDR3. CDR3 sequence: CASSLLQGYGYTF. The CDR3 region has the DNA TGTGCCAGCAGTTTACTACAGGGCTATGGCTACACCTTC.

The CDR3 loop reads CASRGAGRSDGYTF. As DNA, the CDR3 is TGTGCCAGCAGGGGGGCAGGGAGGAGCGATGGCTACACCTTC. The V call is TRBV2, the J call TRBJ1-2, with D possibly matching TRBD1 (6 bases). The V and J ends lost 6 bases and 6 bases respectively, with 17 bases between them. Germline values: CDR1 SNHLY, CDR2 FYNNEI. The CDR3 spans 14 residues.

This clonotype has just a few counts. This chain uses TRBV7-8 with TRBJ1-5, with D unresolved. Trimming removed 8 bases at V and 1 base at J, with 15 bases between. Germline V lookup: CDR1 SGHVS, CDR2 FQNEAQ. The CDR3 covers 15 residues. CDR3 in DNA: TGTGCCAGCTCCCCCGCCCGTTTGAGCAATCAGCCCCAGCATTTT. Protein product: CASSPARLSNQPQHF.

The V call is TRBV6-1, the J call TRBJ1-1, with 8 nucleotides matching TRBD1. This CDR3 comprises 15 residues. Germline V gives CDR1 MNHNS, CDR2 SASEGT. Trimming cost V 7 bases and J 1 base; bases outside gene matches: 8. The CDR3 spells CASTRDRGRNTEAFF. For the CDR3, the DNA is TGTGCCAGCACCAGAGACAGGGGCCGGAACACTGAAGCTTTCTTT.

V is TRBV2 and J is TRBJ1-5, with D possibly TRBD1 on 5 matching bases. The germline V and J ends were trimmed by 7 bases and 5 bases, with 18 bases remaining between them. This CDR3 has 15 amino acids. Germline CDR1 SNHLY, CDR2 FYNNEI. CDR3 DNA: TGTGCCAGCAAACCGGGGTCTGGGGCGCATCAGCCCCAGCATTTT. This gives the protein CASKPGSGAHQPQHF.

The chain has TRBV28 and TRBJ1-5; D uncertain. Per germline, CDR1 MDHEN and CDR2 SYDVKM. Trimming removed 5 bases from V and 2 bases from J, with 13 bases in between. This CDR3 region has 15 residues. The CDR3: CASSAGSIGNQPQHF. The CDR3 coding sequence is TGTGCCAGCAGTGCTGGGTCGATTGGCAATCAGCCCCAGCATTTT.

V gene TRBV11-2 combines with J gene TRBJ2-5; D may be TRBD2 (6 bases). Per germline, CDR1 SGHAT and CDR2 FQNNGV. The V end lost 0 bases, the J end lost 5 bases, and 16 bases lay between the germline ends. The CDR3 length is 16 residues. Here the CDR3 reads CASSLEPTNRGETQYF. The CDR3 DNA reads as TGTGCCAGCAGCTTAGAGCCGACAAACCGGGGGGAGACCCAGTACTTC.

The sample holds a few counts of this clonotype. The CDR3 DNA sequence: TGTGCCACCAGTGATGGGAGGAGGGGCTACACCTTC. Amino acid sequence: CATSDGRRGYTF. The chain employs TRBV24-1 and TRBJ1-2, with no clear D. The CDR3 length is 12 residues. Trimming removed 3 bases from V and 8 bases from J, with 9 bases in between. CDR1 KGHDR and CDR2 SFDVKD come from the germline V gene.

The chain carries TRBV11-2 and TRBJ2-7; D assignment may be TRBD1 or TRBD2 (5 bases each). V gave up 5 bases and J gave up 1 base, with 15 bases separating them. The CDR3 covers 15 residues. CDR1 and CDR2 (germline): SGHAT, FQNNGV. The CDR3 loop reads CASSAWMGDSYEQYF. The CDR3 nucleotides are TGTGCCAGCAGCGCTTGGATGGGGGATTCCTACGAGCAGTACTTC.

This clonotype came up once. One end of the junction is discordant with germline, which a read error may explain. The rearrangement joins TRBV10-3 to TRBJ1-5, with TRBD1 as a possible D gene (5 bases). The CDR3 is made up of 14 amino acids. Germline values: CDR1 ENHRY, CDR2 SYGVKD. This chain's CDR3 is CASSYSGESQPQHF. The CDR3 nucleotides are TGTGCCAGCAGTTACTCGGGGGAAAGTCAGCCCCAGCATTTT.

The V call is TRBV5-1, the J call TRBJ1-2; TRBD1 matches at 10 bases. V dropped 4 bases and J dropped 9; count of bases not matched to a gene: 6. Per the germline V gene, CDR1 is SGHRS and CDR2 is YFSETQ. This CDR3 region has 13 residues. CDR3 amino acids: CASSGPGQGSYTF. CDR3 in DNA: TGCGCCAGCAGCGGACCGGGACAGGGGAGCTACACCTTC.

This rearrangement joins TRBV27 to TRBJ1-5; D remains ambiguous. Trimming shortened V by 7 bases and J by 0 bases, and 19 bases separated the two germline ends. The germline gives CDR1 MNHEY, CDR2 SMNVEV (reference sequence). There are 17 residues in the CDR3. The CDR3 DNA is TGTGCCAGCACCCCCCTCGGGATGGAAGGTAGCAATCAGCCCCAGCATTTT. Its translation is CASTPLGMEGSNQPQHF.